This T cell receptor (beta chain) was captured by sequencing in a study of control samples from healthy donors and cancer patients. With V trimmed by 2 bases and J by 7 bases, 7 bases remained unmatched. The germline gives CDR1 MNHEY, CDR2 SMNVEV (reference sequence). CDR3 length: 15 residues. The method was immunoSEQ multiplex PCR; TCRdb's version includes in-frame clones alone and lacks a portion of them. The top ten hold about 5.6% of the sample, which has 150,000 to 170,000 clones, 94% seen once. J is TRBJ2-1 and V is TRBV27, with 8 nucleotides matching TRBD2. Sequenced material: blood. The clonotype was recovered from a man aged 40-55 years in good health. The CDR3 region is CASSLGTGGRNEQFF. The CDR3 nucleotides are TGTGCCAGCAGTTTAGGGACGGGGGGGAGGAATGAGCAGTTCTTC.